The TCR beta chain under discussion was sequenced for a study of STAT5B mutations in CD4+ large granular lymphocyte leukemia. Buffy coats from healthy blood donors served as controls. The CDR3 has 15 residues. Germline trimming cut 0 bases from V and 2 bases from J; bases unmatched to any gene: 3. Germline V CDR1 and CDR2: LNHNV, YYDKDF (reference sequence). Profiled with immunoSEQ multiplex PCR; TCRdb holds only in-frame clones, not every one. Of 30,000 to 35,000 clones listed, about four fifths are singletons. This clone has a handful of counts. The chain links TRBV15 to TRBJ2-7; 8 nucleotides align to TRBD1. The receptor comes from a human donor in good health. Input material: CD4+ T cells from blood buffy coats. In DNA, the CDR3 is TGTGCCACCAGCAGAGAGGCGGGACAGGCCTACGAGCAGTACTTC. It codes for CATSREAGQAYEQYF. Together with reference TRBV15 and TRBJ2-7, the CDR3 gives the full variable domain: DAMVIQNPRYQVTQFGKPVTLSCSQTLNHNVMYWYQQKSSQAPKLLFHYYDKDFNNEADTPDNFQSRRPNTSFCFLDIRSPGLGDTAMYLCATSREAGQAYEQYFGPGTRLTVT.